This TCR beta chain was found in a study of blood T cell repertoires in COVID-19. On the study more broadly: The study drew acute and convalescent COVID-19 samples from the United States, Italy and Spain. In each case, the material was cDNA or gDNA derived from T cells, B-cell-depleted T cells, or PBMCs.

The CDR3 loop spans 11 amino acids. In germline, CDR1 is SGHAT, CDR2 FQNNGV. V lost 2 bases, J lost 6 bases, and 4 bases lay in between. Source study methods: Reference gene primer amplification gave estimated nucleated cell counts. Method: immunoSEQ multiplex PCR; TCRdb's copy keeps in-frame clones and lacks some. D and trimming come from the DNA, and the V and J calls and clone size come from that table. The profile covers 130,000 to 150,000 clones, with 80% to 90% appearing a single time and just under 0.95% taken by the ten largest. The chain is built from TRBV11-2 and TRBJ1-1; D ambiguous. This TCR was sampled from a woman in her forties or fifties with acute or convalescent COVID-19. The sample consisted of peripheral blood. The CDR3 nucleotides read TGTGCCAGCAGCTTAACGGCTGAAGCTTTCTTT. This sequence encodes CASSLTAEAFF.